These 15 T cell receptor beta chains share one sample of origin, sequenced in a study of human T cells and chemical hapten exposure. The time point: pre-sensitization, week 0. Specified treatment: therapeutic diphenylcyclopropenone sensitization with weekly scalp DPC. MiXCR, applied by TCRdb to the RACE reads, yields one record per CDR3 protein. The data contain about 300,000 distinct CDR3 sequences, about 5% of them singletons. The source was whole blood, collected in connection with sensitization to the hapten diphenylcyclopropenone (DPC). These receptors all come from a woman aged 18-29 years with alopecia areata. Some clones in this sample may be carry-over from other donors' samples.

As to this clonotype: Being one base from a much bigger clone, this may be a read error. The conserved phenylalanine or tryptophan is not found at the CDR3 terminus, so this likely reflects a read error. The CDR3 reads CASSQSGGRDADTQYL. As DNA, the CDR3 is TGTGCCAGCAGCCAATCCGGGGGCCGTGACGCAGATACGCAGTATCTT. The chain links TRBV3-1 to TRBJ2-3, with D tentatively TRBD1 or TRBD2 (6 bases each). This CDR3 has 16 amino acids. V gave up 2 bases and J gave up 4 bases, with 16 bases separating them. Germline lookup yields CDR1 LGHDT and CDR2 YNNKEL (reference sequence).

This clonotype was found a few times. The chain combines TRBV25-1 with TRBJ2-7; D is unresolved. Germline CDR1 and CDR2: MGHDK and SYGVNS. The CDR3 runs 15 residues. V was trimmed by 3 bases and J by 2 bases, leaving 14 bases between them. CDR3: CASSDPRKTPYEQYF. The CDR3 DNA follows: TGTGCCAGCAGTGACCCGCGGAAGACCCCCTACGAGCAGTACTTC.

This clonotype was found a few times. The chain links TRBV24-1 to TRBJ1-5, with D perhaps TRBD1 (6 bases). This CDR3 contains 16 residues. V lost 11 bases, J lost 2 bases, and 21 bases lay in between. Germline-derived CDR1 and CDR2 are KGHDR and SFDVKD. The CDR3 spells CAIQDLGAPRNQPQHF. DNA for the CDR3: TGTGCCATCCAAGACCTGGGGGCGCCCCGCAATCAGCCCCAGCATTTT.

The rearrangement uses TRBV6-2 or TRBV6-3 and TRBJ1-1; D remains ambiguous. The CDR3 covers 17 residues. Trimming cost V 0 bases and J 3 bases, with 17 bases left between them. Germline lookup yields CDR1 MNHEY and CDR2 SVGEGT. Here the CDR3 reads CASSYSARVGRYTEAFF. CDR3 in DNA: TGTGCCAGCAGTTACTCGGCGCGTGTTGGGCGGTACACTGAAGCTTTCTTT.

The J gene is TRBJ1-5, the V gene TRBV28; D is unresolved. Germline V gives CDR1 MDHEN, CDR2 SYDVKM. The CDR3 loop spans 19 amino acids. Trimming took 2 bases from V and 3 from J, leaving 23 bases between them. CDR3 DNA sequence: TGTGCCAGCAGTTTAATGGGGAAACACCAGGAATGGGACAATCAGCCCCAGCATTTT. Translating gives CASSLMGKHQEWDNQPQHF.

This sequence joins TRBV29-1 and TRBJ1-2; D remains ambiguous. V was trimmed by 3 bases and J by 6 bases, leaving 8 bases between them. Germline V gene sequence: CDR1 SQVTM, CDR2 ANQGSEA. This CDR3 region has 11 residues. The CDR3 sequence: CSVDGGNGYTF. The CDR3, as DNA: TGCAGCGTTGACGGTGGGAATGGCTACACCTTC.

There are a few counts of this clonotype. This sequence joins TRBV28 and TRBJ2-7; D not resolved. V lost 5 bases and J 2 bases, leaving 13 bases between the germline ends. The CDR3 totals 14 residues. Germline V gives CDR1 MDHEN, CDR2 SYDVKM. The CDR3 protein is CASSPGVGPYEQYF. The CDR3 DNA reads TGTGCCAGCAGTCCTGGGGTGGGTCCCTACGAGCAGTACTTC.

This rearrangement joins TRBV29-1 to TRBJ2-3; D possibly corresponds to TRBD2 (6 bases). Between the trimmed V and J ends, which lost 6 bases and 3 bases, there was a span of 16 bases. CDR3 length: 14 residues. Germline CDR1 SQVTM, CDR2 ANQGSEA. Here the CDR3 reads CSVLTGLLTDTQYF. The CDR3 bases are TGCAGCGTGCTTACGGGACTCTTAACAGATACGCAGTATTTT.

This clonotype was detected many times. This sequence joins TRBV18 and TRBJ1-2; TRBD1 matches at 8 bases. V gave up 3 bases and J gave up 3 bases; unmatched junction bases: 6. CDR1 and CDR2 from the germline V gene are KGHSH and LQKENI. The CDR3 covers 15 residues. CDR3 region: CASSPTGASYYGYTF. Here the CDR3 DNA reads TGTGCCAGCTCACCGACAGGGGCGTCTTACTATGGCTACACCTTC.

This clonotype was observed a handful of times. This chain connects TRBV3-1 to TRBJ1-1; D remains unclear. There are 14 residues in the CDR3. CDR1 and CDR2 (germline): LGHDT, YNNKEL (reference sequence). Deletions cut 1 base from V and 4 bases from J, with 10 bases between. CDR3 coding DNA: TGTGCCAGCAGCCAAGGGCGGCGTCCCACTGAAGCTTTCTTT. This translates into CASSQGRRPTEAFF.

The sample holds many counts of this clonotype. This sequence joins TRBV7-6 and TRBJ2-3; D possibly corresponds to TRBD2 (6 bases). CDR1 SGHVS and CDR2 FNYEAQ come from the germline V gene. V lost 0 bases, J lost 0 bases, and 13 bases lay in between. The CDR3 length is 17 residues. The CDR3 sequence is CASSLAGGSPSTDTQYF. Written as DNA, the CDR3 is TGTGCCAGCAGCTTAGCGGGGGGTTCTCCTAGCACAGATACGCAGTATTTT.

In this sample, this clonotype turned up a few times. J is TRBJ1-2 and V is TRBV12-3 or TRBV12-4; D is uncertain. V lost 6 bases and J lost 8, with 10 bases in between. The CDR3 length is 11 residues. This CDR3 is CASSQRGGYTF. CDR3 in DNA: TGTGCCAGCAGCCAGAGAGGAGGCTACACCTTC.

In the case of this clonotype: This may be a read error, as it is one base from a much larger clone. The V and J genes are TRBV27 and TRBJ1-5, with D perhaps matching TRBD1 (5 bases). The V end was cut by 3 bases, the J end by 3 bases, with 9 bases between. This CDR3 region has 14 residues. The germline gives CDR1 MNHEY, CDR2 SMNVEV (reference sequence). The CDR3 loop reads CASSFGADNQPQHF. In DNA, the CDR3 is TGTGCCAGCAGTTTTGGGGCCGACAATCAGCCCCAGCATTTT.

This clonotype was observed a handful of times. V gene TRBV2 combines with J gene TRBJ2-5, with TRBD2 identical over 11 bases. The CDR3 runs 17 residues. Trimming took 5 bases from V and 1 from J; bases not matched to a gene: 9. Germline V lookup: CDR1 SNHLY, CDR2 FYNNEI. CDR3 loop: CASSPRLAGRIQETQYF. For the CDR3, the DNA is TGTGCCAGCAGTCCGAGACTAGCGGGGCGAATCCAAGAGACCCAGTACTTC.

This clonotype was detected many times. The V gene is TRBV12-3 or TRBV12-4, the J gene TRBJ2-7; D ambiguous. The V end was cut by 4 bases, the J end by 3 bases, with 16 bases between. The CDR3 spans 15 residues. DNA for the CDR3: TGTGCCAGCAGTTATGGACCAGGTCTGAGCTACGAGCAGTACTTC. Residues: CASSYGPGLSYEQYF.